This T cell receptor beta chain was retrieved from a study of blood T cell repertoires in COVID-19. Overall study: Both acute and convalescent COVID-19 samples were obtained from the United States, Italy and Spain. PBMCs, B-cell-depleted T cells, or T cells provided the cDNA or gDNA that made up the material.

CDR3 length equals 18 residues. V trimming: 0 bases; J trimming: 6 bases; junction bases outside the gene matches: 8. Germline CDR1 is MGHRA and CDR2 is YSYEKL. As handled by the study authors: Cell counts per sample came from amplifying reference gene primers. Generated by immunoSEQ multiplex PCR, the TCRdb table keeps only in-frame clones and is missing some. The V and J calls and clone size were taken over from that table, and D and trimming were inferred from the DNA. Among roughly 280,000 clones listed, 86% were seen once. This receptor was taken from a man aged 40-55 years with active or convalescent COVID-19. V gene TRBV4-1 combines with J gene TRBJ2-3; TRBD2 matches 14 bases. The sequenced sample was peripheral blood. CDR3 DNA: TGCGCCAGCAGCCAAGATCAGGGACTAGCGGGAGTTTATGATACGCAGTATTTT. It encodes CASSQDQGLAGVYDTQYF.